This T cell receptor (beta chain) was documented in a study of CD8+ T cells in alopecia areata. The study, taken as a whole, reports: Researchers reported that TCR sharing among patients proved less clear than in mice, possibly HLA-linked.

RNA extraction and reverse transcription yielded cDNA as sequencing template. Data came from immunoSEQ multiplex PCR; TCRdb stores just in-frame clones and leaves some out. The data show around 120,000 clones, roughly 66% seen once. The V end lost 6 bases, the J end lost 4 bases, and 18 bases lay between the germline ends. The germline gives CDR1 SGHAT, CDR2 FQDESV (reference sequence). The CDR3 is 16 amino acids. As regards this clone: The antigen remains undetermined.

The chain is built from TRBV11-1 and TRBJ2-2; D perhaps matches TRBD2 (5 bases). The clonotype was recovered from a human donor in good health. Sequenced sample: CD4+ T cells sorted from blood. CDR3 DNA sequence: TGTGCCAGCAGTTCTAAATCCCCACGGGGCACCGGGGAGCTGTTTTTT. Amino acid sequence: CASSSKSPRGTGELFF. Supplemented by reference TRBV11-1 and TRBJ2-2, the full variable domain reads EAEVAQSPRYKITEKSQAVAFWCDPISGHATLYWYRQILGQGPELLVQFQDESVVDDSQLPKDRFSAERLKGVDSTLKIQPAELGDSAMYLCASSSKSPRGTGELFFGEGSRLTVL.